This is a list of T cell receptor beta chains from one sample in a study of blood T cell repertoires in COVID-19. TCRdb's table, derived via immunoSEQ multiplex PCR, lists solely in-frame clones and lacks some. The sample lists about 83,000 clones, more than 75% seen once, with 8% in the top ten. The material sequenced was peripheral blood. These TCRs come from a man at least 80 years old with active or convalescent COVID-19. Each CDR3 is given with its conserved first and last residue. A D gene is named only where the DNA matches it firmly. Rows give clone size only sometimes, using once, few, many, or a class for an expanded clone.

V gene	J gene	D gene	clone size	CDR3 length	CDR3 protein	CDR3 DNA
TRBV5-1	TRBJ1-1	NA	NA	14	CASSTEQGDTEAFF	TGCGCCAGCAGCACCGAACAGGGAGACACTGAAGCTTTCTTT
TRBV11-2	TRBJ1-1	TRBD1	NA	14	CASSSTGDRDRAFF	TGTGCCAGCAGCAGTACCGGGGACAGGGACAGGGCTTTCTTT
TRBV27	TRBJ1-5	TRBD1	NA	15	CATSPPGQGYQPQHF	TGTGCCACCTCACCCCCGGGACAGGGGTATCAGCCCCAGCATTTT
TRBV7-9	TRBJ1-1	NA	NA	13	CASSPRRVTEAFF	TGTGCCAGCAGCCCCCGCAGGGTCACTGAAGCTTTCTTT
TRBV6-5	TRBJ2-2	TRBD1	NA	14	CASRPGQITGELFF	TGTGCCAGCAGGCCGGGACAGATCACCGGGGAGCTGTTTTTT
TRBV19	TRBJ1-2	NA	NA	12	CASSIGDHGYTF	TGTGCCAGTAGTATCGGGGATCATGGCTACACCTTC
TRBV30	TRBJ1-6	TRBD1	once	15	CARGQGANINSPLHF	TGTGCCAGGGGACAGGGGGCCAACATTAATTCACCCCTCCACTTT
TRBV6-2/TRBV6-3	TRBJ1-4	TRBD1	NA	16	CASSQLQQGNNEKLFF	TGTGCCAGCAGTCAACTACAACAGGGGAATAATGAAAAACTGTTTTTT
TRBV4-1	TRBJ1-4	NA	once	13	CASSQIWGEKLFF	TGCGCCAGCAGCCAAATTTGGGGCGAAAAACTGTTTTTT
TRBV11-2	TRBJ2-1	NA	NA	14	CASSFESLKSEQFF	TGTGCCAGCAGCTTTGAATCTCTGAAGAGTGAGCAGTTCTTC
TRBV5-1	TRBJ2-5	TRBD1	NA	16	CASCAGTGGIGETQYF	TGCGCCAGTTGCGCCGGGACAGGGGGCATCGGGGAGACCCAGTACTTC
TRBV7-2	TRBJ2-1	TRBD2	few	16	CASSLRAGGSGNEQFF	TGTGCCAGCAGCTTGCGTGCGGGAGGCTCTGGCAATGAGCAGTTCTTC
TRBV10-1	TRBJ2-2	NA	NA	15	CASSETGTGTGELFF	TGCGCCAGCAGTGAAACGGGAACTGGGACCGGGGAGCTGTTTTTT
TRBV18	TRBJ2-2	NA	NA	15	CASSPIGPNTGELFF	TGTGCCAGCTCACCGATTGGCCCGAACACCGGGGAGCTGTTTTTT
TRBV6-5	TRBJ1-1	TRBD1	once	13	CASQAGGIAEAFF	TGTGCCAGCCAGGCAGGGGGCATCGCTGAAGCTTTCTTT
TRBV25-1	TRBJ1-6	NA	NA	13	CASSDRGLEPLHF	TGTGCCAGCAGTGACAGGGGTCTTGAACCCCTCCACTTT
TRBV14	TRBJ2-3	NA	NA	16	CASSQEDFTSTDTQYF	TGTGCCAGCAGCCAAGAAGACTTCACTAGCACAGATACGCAGTATTTT
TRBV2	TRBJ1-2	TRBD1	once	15	CASSDLAGGRVGYTF	TGTGCCAGCAGTGACCTCGCAGGGGGCAGGGTAGGCTACACCTTC
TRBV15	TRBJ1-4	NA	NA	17	CATSREMAGATNEKLFF	TGTGCCACCAGCAGGGAAATGGCAGGGGCAACTAATGAAAAACTGTTTTTT
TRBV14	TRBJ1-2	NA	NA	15	CASSLPDSNNYGYTF	TGTGCCAGCAGCCTACCGGACAGCAACAACTATGGCTACACCTTC
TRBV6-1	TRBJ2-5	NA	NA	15	CASSDPMTREETQYF	TGTGCCAGCAGTGACCCAATGACTAGGGAAGAGACCCAGTACTTC
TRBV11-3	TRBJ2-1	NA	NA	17	CASSKMGGGSFYNEQFF	TGTGCCAGCAGCAAAATGGGGGGAGGATCCTTCTACAATGAGCAGTTCTTC
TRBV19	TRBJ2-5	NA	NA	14	CASSWRAAGETQYF	TGTGCCAGTAGTTGGAGGGCCGCGGGAGAGACCCAGTACTTC
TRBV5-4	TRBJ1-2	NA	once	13	CASSLSRGGGYTF	TGTGCCAGCAGCTTGTCAAGGGGTGGTGGCTACACCTTC
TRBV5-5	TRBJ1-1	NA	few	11	CASSLDTEAFF	TGTGCCAGCAGCTTGGACACGGAAGCTTTCTTT
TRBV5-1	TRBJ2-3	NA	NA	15	CASSRRDTNTDTQYF	TGCGCCAGCAGCCGTCGTGACACAAACACAGATACGCAGTATTTT
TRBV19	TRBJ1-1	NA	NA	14	CASSGAAMNTEAFF	TGTGCCAGTAGTGGGGCGGCTATGAACACTGAAGCTTTCTTT
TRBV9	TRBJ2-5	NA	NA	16	CASSVAPNRVGETQYF	TGTGCCAGCAGCGTGGCCCCCAACAGGGTTGGCGAGACCCAGTACTTC
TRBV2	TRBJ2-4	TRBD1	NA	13	CASRAGTENIQYF	TGTGCCAGCAGGGCCGGGACAGAAAACATTCAGTACTTC
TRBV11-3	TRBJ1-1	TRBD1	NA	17	CASSLGGQGAVNTEAFF	TGTGCCAGCAGCTTAGGGGGACAGGGGGCCGTGAACACTGAAGCTTTCTTT
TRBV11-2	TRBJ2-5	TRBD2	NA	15	CASSLEAGLQETQYF	TGTGCCAGCAGCTTAGAAGCGGGACTCCAAGAGACCCAGTACTTC
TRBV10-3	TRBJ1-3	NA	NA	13	CAISAGAGNTIYF	TGTGCCATCAGTGCAGGGGCTGGAAACACCATATATTTT
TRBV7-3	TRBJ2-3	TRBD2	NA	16	CASSLTPSGSANTQYF	TGTGCCAGCAGCTTAACTCCTAGCGGGAGTGCAAATACGCAGTATTTT
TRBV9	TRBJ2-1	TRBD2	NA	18	CASSVTPIGSGSYNEQFF	TGTGCCAGCAGCGTCACTCCCATTGGAAGCGGGAGTTACAATGAGCAGTTCTTC
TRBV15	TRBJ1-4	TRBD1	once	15	CATSRDPGTDEKLFF	TGTGCCACCAGCAGAGATCCCGGGACAGATGAAAAACTGTTTTTT